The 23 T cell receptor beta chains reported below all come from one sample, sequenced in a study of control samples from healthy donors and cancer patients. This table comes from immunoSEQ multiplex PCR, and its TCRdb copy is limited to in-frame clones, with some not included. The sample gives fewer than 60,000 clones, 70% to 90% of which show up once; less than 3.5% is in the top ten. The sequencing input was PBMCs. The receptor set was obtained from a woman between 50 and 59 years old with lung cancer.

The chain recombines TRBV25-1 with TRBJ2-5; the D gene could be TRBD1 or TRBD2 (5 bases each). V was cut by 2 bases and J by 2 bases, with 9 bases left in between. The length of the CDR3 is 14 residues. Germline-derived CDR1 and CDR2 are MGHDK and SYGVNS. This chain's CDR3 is CASSEPGAQETQYF. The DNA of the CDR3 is TGTGCCAGCAGTGAACCCGGGGCGCAAGAGACCCAGTACTTC.

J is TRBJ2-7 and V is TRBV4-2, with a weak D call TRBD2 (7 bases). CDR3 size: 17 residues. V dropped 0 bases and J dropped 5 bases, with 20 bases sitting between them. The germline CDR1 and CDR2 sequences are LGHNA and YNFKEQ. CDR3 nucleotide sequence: TGTGCCAGCAGCCAAGAAGGAGGGGGGGCGGTTATCGACGAGCAGTACTTC. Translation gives CASSQEGGGAVIDEQYF.

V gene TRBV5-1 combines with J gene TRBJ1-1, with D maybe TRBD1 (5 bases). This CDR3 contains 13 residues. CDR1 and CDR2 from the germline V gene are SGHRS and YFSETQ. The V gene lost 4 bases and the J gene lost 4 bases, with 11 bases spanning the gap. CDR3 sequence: CASSAGAGTEAFF. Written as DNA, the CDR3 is TGCGCCAGCAGCGCCGGGGCTGGCACTGAAGCTTTCTTT.

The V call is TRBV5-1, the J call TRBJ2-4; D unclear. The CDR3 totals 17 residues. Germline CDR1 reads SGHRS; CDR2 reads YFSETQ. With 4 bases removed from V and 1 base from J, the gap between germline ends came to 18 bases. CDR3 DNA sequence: TGCGCCAGCAGCCGAGATAGTGAACTTTGGGCCAAAAACATTCAGTACTTC. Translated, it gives CASSRDSELWAKNIQYF.

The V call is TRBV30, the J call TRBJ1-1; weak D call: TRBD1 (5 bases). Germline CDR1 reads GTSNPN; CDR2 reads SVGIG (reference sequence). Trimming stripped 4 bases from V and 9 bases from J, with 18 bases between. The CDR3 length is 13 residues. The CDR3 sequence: CAWMAHQGGKAFF. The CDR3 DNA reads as TGTGCCTGGATGGCCCACCAGGGTGGGAAAGCTTTCTTT.

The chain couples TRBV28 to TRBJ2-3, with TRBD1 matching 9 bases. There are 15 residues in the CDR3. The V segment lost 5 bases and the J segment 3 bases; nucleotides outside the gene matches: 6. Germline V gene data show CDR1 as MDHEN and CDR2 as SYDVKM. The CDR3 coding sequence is TGTGCCAGCAGTATAACAGGGGGCGTGACAGATACGCAGTATTTT. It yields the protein CASSITGGVTDTQYF.

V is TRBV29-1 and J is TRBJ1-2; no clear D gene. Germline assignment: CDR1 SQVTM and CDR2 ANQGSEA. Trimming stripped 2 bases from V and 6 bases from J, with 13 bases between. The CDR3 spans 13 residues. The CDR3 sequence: CSVESRREDGYTF. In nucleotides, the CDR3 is TGCAGCGTTGAATCAAGACGTGAGGATGGCTACACCTTC. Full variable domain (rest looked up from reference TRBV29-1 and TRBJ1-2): SAVISQKPSRDICQRGTSLTIQCQVDSQVTMMFWYRQQPGQSLTLIATANQGSEATYESGFVIDKFPISRPNLTFSTLTVSNMSPEDSSIYLCSVESRREDGYTFGSGTRLTVV.

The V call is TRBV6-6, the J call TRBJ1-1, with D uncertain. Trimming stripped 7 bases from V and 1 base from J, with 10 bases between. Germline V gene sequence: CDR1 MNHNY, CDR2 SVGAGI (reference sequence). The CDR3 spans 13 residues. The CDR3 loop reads CASTLMANTEAFF. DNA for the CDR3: TGTGCCAGCACCTTAATGGCGAACACTGAAGCTTTCTTT.

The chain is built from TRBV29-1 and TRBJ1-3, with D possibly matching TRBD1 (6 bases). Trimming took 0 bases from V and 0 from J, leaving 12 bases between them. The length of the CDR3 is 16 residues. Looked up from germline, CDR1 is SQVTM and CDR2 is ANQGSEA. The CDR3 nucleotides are TGCAGCGTTGAAGATCAGGGGTTTTCCTCTGGAAACACCATATATTTT. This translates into CSVEDQGFSSGNTIYF.

CDR3 region: CSVEDGETGVYGYTF. The CDR3 DNA is TGCAGCGTTGAAGATGGGGAGACAGGGGTCTATGGCTACACCTTC. The chain links TRBV29-1 to TRBJ1-2; 8 positions match TRBD1. Germline loops: CDR1 SQVTM, CDR2 ANQGSEA. CDR3 length: 15 residues. With V trimmed by 0 bases and J by 4 bases, 7 bases remained unmatched.

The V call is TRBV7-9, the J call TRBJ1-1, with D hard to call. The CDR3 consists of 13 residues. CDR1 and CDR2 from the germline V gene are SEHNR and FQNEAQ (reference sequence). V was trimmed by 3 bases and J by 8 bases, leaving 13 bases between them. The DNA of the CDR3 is TGTGCCAGCAGCTTTATACTCGCAAGCGAAGCTTTCTTT. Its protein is CASSFILASEAFF. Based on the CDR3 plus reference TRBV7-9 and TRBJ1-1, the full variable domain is DTGVSQNPRHKITKRGQNVTFRCDPISEHNRLYWYRQTLGQGPEFLTYFQNEAQLEKSRLLSDRFSAERPKGSFSTLEIQRTEQGDSAMYLCASSFILASEAFFGQGTRLTVV.

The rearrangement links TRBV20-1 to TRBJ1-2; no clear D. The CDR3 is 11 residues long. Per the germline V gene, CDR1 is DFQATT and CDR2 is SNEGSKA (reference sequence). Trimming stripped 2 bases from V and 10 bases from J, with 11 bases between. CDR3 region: CSARSSFDYTF. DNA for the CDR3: TGCAGTGCTAGATCCTCCTTCGACTACACCTTC.

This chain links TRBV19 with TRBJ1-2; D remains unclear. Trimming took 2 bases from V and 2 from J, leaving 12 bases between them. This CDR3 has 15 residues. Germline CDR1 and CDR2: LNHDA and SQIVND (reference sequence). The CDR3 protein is CASSIKGPRNYGYTF. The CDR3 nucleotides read TGTGCCAGTAGTATAAAAGGACCAAGGAACTATGGCTACACCTTC.

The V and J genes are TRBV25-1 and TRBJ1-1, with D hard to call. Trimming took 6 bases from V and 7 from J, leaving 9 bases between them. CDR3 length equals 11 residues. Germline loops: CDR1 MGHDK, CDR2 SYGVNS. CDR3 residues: CASSGKFEAFF. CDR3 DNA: TGTGCCAGCAGCGGAAAGTTTGAAGCTTTCTTT.

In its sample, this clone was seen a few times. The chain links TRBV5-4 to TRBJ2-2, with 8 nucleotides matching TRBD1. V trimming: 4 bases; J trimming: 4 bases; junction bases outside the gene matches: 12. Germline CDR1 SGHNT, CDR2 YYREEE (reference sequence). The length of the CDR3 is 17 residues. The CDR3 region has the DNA TGTGCCAGCAGCCAACCTAGGACAGGGATTTCCACCGGGGAGCTGTTTTTT. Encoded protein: CASSQPRTGISTGELFF.

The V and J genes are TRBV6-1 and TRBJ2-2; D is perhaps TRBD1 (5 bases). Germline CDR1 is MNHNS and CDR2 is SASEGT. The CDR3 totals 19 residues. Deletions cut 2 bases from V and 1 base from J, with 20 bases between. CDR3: CASSEYSLLGQGNTGELFF. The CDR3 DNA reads TGTGCCAGCAGTGAATATAGCCTGTTGGGGCAGGGGAACACCGGGGAGCTGTTTTTT.

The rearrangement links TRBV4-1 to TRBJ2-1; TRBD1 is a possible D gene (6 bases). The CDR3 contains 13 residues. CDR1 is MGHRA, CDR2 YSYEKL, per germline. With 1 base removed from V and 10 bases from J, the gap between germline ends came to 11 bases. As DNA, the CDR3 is TGCGCCAGCAGCCAAGGCAGGGGCAGCGAGCAGTTCTTC. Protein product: CASSQGRGSEQFF.

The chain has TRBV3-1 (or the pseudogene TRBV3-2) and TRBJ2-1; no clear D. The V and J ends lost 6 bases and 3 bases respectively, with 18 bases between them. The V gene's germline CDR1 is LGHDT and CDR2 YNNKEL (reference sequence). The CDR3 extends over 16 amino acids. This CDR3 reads CASSHPASNRYNEQFF. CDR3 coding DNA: TGTGCCAGCAGTCATCCGGCGTCTAATCGCTACAATGAGCAGTTCTTC.

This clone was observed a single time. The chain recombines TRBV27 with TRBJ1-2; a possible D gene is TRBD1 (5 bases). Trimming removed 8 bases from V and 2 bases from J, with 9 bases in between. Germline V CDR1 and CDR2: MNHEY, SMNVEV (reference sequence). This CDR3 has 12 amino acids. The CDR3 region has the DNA TGTGCCAGCCGGGCAGGGAACTATGGCTACACCTTC. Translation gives CASRAGNYGYTF.

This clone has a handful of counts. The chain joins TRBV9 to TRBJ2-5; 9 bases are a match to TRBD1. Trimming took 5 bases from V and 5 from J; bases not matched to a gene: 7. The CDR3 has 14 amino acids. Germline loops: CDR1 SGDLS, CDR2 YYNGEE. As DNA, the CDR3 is TGTGCCAGCAGGACAGGGGGAATTCGGGAGACCCAGTACTTC. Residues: CASRTGGIRETQYF.

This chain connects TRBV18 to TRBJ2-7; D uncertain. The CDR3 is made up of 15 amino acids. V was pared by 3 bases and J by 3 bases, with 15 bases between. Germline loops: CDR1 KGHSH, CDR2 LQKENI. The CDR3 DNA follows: TGTGCCAGCTCACCTACGGGCCCCAGAAACTACGAGCAGTACTTC. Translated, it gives CASSPTGPRNYEQYF.

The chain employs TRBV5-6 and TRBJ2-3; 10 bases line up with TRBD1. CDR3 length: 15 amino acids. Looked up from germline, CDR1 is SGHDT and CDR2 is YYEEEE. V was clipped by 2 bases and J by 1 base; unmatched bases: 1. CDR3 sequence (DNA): TGTGCCAGCAGCTTCGGGACAGGGGGCACAGATACGCAGTATTTT. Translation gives CASSFGTGGTDTQYF.

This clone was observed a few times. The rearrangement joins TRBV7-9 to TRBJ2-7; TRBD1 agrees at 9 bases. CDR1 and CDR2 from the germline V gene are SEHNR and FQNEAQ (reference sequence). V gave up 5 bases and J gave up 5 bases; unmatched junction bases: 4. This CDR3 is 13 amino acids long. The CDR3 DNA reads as TGTGCCAGCAGCCCGACAGGGGGGAACGAGCAGTACTTC. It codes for CASSPTGGNEQYF.